This record covers a single T cell receptor (beta chain). As yet, its antigen is unknown. The data were taken from a study of shared clonotypes between healthy human individuals. Study-wide findings and caveats: Clonotype sharing across donors was expected to vary with sequencing depth.

J was trimmed by 8 bases and V by 5 bases; bases with no gene match: 9. CDR1 and CDR2 (germline): MNHNY, SVGAGI (reference sequence). This CDR3 region has 14 residues. Donors were healthy HIV-negative adults without recently reported acute infections or vaccinations. Deep-level settings were used for running the assay. The material for each subset, its genomic DNA, was split evenly across several immunoSEQ plates. Generated by immunoSEQ multiplex PCR, the TCRdb table keeps only in-frame clones and is missing some. The data show around 1.1 million clones, about 84% seen once. This clonotype was obtained from a young man in good health. Some clones in this sample may be carry-over from other donors' samples. The chain uses TRBV6-6 and TRBJ2-1; the match to TRBD1 covers 7 bases. What was sequenced was memory CD4+ T cells from PBMCs. The subset here: CD45RA-negative fraction. The DNA for the CDR3 is TGTGCCAGCAGTCCCCGACAGGGTCAAGATGAGCAGTTCTTC. It is translated as CASSPRQGQDEQFF.